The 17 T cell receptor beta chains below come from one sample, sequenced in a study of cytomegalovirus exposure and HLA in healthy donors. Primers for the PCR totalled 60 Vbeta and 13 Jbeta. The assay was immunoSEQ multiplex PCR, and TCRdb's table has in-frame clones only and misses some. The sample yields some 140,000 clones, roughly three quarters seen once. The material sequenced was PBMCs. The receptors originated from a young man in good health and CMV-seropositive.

The CDR3 loop reads CANMGTSGRGSSYEQYF. The CDR3 DNA follows: TGTGCCAACATGGGGACTAGCGGGAGGGGCAGCTCCTACGAGCAGTACTTC. The chain couples TRBV11-2 to TRBJ2-7; 16 bases align to TRBD2. CDR1 and CDR2 (germline): SGHAT, FQNNGV. CDR3 length equals 17 residues. Losses at the gene ends were 10 bases for V and 0 bases for J; bases not matched to a gene: 9.

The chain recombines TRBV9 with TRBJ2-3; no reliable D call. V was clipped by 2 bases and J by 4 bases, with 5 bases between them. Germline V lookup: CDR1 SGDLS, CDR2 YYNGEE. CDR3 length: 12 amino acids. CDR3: CASSVSADTQYF. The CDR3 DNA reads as TGTGCCAGCAGCGTTTCGGCAGATACGCAGTATTTT. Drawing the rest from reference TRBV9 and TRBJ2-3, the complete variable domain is DSGVTQTPKHLITATGQRVTLRCSPRSGDLSVYWYQQSLDQGLQFLIQYYNGEERAKGNILERFSAQQFPDLHSELNLSSLELGDSALYFCASSVSADTQYFGPGTRLTVL.

The CDR3 sequence is CAIRDRTSGNNEQFF. DNA for the CDR3: TGTGCCATCAGAGATAGGACTAGCGGCAACAATGAGCAGTTCTTC. This chain uses TRBV10-3 with TRBJ2-1; 10 bases are shared with TRBD2. V was pared by 6 bases and J by 5 bases, with 7 bases of the junction left unmatched. The CDR3 has 15 amino acids. The V gene's germline CDR1 is ENHRY and CDR2 SYGVKD.

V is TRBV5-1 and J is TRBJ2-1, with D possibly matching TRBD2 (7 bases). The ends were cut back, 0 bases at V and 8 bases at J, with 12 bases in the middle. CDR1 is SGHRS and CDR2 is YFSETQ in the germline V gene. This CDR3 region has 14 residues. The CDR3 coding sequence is TGCGCCAGCAGCTTGGGGGCGGGGGCTGATGAGCAGTTCTTC. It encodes CASSLGAGADEQFF. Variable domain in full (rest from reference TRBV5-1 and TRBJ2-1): KAGVTQTPRYLIKTRGQQVTLSCSPISGHRSVSWYQQTPGQGLQFLFEYFSETQRNKGNFPGRFSGRQFSNSRSEMNVSTLELGDSALYLCASSLGAGADEQFFGPGTRLTVL.

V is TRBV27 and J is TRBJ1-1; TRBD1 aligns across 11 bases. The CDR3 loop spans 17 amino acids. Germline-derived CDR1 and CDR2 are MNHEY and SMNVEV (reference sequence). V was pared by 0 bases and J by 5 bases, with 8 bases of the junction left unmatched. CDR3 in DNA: TGTGCCAGCAGTTTATCGGGACAGGGGGGGCCGAAGACTGAAGCTTTCTTT. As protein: CASSLSGQGGPKTEAFF.

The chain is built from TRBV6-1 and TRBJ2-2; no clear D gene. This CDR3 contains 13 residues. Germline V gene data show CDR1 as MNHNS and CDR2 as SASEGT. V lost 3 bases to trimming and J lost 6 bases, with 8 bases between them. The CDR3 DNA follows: TGTGCCAGCAGTGATATAGCCGCCGGGGAGCTGTTTTTT. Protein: CASSDIAAGELFF.

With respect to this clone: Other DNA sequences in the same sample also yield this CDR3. The CDR3, as DNA: TGCGCCAGCAGCTTGGCCTCCCTCGGGGATACGCAGTATTTT. Protein sequence: CASSLASLGDTQYF. The rearrangement joins TRBV5-1 to TRBJ2-3; no definite D call. CDR3 length: 14 amino acids. CDR1 is SGHRS, CDR2 YFSETQ, per germline. Trimming pared 0 bases from V and 6 bases from J, leaving 11 bases between.

CDR3 in amino acids: CASVAGVGQPQHF. In nucleotides, the CDR3 is TGTGCCAGCGTGGCCGGGGTGGGTCAGCCCCAGCATTTT. This rearrangement joins TRBV6-6 to TRBJ1-5; D remains ambiguous. Trimming left V 8 bases short and J 6 bases short, with 14 bases between. Germline V gene data show CDR1 as MNHNY and CDR2 as SVGAGI (reference sequence). CDR3 length: 13 amino acids.

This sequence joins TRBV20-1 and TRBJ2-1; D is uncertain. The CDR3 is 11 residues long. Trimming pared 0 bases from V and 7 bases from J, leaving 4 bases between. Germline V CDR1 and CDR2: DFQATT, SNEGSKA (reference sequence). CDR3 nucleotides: TGCAGTGCTAGAGAGTCGAATGAGCAGTTCTTC. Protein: CSARESNEQFF.

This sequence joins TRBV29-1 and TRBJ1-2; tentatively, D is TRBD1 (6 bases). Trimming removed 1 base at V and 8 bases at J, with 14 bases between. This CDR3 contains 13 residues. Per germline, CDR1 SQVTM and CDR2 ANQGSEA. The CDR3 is CSVEGGQGGGYTF. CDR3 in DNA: TGCAGCGTTGAAGGGGGGCAGGGCGGCGGCTACACCTTC.

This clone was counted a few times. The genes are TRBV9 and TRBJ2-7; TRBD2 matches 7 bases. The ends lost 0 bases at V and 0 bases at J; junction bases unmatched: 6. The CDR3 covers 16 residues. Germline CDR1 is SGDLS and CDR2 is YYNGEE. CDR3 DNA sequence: TGTGCCAGCAGCGTAGCGGGCGGGAGTCGCTCCTACGAGCAGTACTTC. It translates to CASSVAGGSRSYEQYF.

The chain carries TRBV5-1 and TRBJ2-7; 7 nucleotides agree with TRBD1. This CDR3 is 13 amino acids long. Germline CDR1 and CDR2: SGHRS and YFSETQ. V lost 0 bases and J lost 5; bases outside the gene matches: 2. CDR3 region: CASSLGGGDEQYF. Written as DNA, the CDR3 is TGCGCCAGCAGCTTGGGAGGGGGCGACGAGCAGTACTTC.

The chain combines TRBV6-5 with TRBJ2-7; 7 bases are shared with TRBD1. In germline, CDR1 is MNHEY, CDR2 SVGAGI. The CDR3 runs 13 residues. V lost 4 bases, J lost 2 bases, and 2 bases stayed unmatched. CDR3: CASSFGTAYEQYF. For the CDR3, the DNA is TGTGCCAGCAGTTTCGGGACAGCCTACGAGCAGTACTTC.

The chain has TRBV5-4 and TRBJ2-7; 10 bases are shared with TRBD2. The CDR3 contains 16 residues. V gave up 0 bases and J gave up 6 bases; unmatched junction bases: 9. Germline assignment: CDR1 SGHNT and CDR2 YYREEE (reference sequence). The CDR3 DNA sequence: TGTGCCAGCAGCTTGGCCCCTAGCGGGAGATTAGGCGAGCAGTACTTC. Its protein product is CASSLAPSGRLGEQYF.

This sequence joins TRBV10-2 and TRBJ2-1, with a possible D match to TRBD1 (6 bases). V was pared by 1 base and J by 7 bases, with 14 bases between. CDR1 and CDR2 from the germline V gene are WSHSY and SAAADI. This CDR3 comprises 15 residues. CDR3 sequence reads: CASSEFVSGVNEQFF. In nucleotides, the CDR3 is TGCGCCAGCAGTGAGTTTGTTTCAGGGGTGAATGAGCAGTTCTTC.

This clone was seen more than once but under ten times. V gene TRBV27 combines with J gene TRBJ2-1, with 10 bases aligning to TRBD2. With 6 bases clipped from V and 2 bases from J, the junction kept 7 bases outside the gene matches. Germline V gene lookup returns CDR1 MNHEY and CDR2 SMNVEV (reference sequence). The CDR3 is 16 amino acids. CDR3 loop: CASRTIAGGTYNEQFF. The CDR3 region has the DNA TGTGCCAGCAGAACAATAGCGGGAGGAACCTACAATGAGCAGTTCTTC.

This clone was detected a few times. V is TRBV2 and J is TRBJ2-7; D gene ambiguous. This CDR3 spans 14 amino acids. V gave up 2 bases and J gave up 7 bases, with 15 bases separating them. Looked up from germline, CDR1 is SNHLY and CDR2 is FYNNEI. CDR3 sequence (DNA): TGTGCCAGCAGTGAAATAATCGCTTTAGAAGAGCAGTACTTC. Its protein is CASSEIIALEEQYF.